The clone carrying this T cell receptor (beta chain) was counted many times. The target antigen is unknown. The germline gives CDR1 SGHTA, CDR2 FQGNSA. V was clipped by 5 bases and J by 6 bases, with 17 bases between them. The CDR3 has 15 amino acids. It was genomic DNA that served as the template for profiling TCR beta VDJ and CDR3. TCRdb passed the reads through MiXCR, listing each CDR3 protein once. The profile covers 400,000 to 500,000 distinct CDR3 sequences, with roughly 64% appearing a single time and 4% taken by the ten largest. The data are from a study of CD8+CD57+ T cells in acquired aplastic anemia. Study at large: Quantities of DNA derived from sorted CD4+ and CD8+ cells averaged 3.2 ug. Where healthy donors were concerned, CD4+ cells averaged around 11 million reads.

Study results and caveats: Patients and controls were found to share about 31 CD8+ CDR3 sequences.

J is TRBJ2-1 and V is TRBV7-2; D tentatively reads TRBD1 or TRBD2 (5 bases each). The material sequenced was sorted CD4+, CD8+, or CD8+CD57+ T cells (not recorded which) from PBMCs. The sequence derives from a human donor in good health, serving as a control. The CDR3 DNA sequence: TGTGCCAGCAGCGGAGGCGGTGGGGGTGGCAATGAGCAGTTCTTC. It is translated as CASSGGGGGGNEQFF.